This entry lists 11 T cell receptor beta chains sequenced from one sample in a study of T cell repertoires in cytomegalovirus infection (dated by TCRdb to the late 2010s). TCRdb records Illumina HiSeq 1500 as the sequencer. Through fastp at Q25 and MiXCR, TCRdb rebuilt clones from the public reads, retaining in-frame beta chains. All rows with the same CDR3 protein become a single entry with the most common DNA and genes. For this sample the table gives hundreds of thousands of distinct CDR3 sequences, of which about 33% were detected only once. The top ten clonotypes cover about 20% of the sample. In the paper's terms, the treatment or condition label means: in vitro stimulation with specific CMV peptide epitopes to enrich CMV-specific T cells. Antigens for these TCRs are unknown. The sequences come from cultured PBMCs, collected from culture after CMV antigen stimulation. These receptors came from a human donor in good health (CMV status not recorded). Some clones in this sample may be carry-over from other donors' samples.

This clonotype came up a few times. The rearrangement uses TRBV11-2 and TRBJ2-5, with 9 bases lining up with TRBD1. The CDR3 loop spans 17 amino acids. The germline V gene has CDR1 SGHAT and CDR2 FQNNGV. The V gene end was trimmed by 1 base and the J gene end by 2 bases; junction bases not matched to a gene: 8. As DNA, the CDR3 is TGTGCCAGCAGCTTAGGGGGTCTTGACAGGGGGCAAGAGACCCAGTACTTC. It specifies CASSLGGLDRGQETQYF.

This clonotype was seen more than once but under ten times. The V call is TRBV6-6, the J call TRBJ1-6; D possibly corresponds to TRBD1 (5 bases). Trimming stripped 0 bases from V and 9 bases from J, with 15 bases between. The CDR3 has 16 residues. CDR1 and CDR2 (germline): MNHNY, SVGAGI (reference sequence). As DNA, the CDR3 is TGTGCCAGCAGTTACTCTAGCCAGGGAACGGGTTCACCCCTCCACTTT. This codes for CASSYSSQGTGSPLHF.

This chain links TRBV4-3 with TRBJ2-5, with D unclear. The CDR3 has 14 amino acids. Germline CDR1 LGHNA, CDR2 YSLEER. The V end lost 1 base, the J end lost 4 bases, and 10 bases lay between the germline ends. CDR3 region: CASSQGGFGETQYF. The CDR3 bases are TGCGCCAGCAGCCAAGGGGGTTTCGGAGAGACCCAGTACTTC.

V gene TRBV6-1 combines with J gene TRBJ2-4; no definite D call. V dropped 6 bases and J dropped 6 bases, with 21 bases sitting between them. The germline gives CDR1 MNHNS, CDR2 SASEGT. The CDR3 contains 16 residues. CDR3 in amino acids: CASRAKLLGILNIQYF. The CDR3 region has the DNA TGTGCCAGCAGGGCTAAATTGCTGGGAATATTAAACATTCAGTACTTC.

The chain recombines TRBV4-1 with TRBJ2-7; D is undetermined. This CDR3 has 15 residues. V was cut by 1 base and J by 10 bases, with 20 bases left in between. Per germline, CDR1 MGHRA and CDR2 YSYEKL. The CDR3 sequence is CASSQGNGRQRRQYF. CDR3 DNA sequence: TGCGCCAGCAGCCAAGGTAACGGTCGGCAGCGACGACAGTACTTC.

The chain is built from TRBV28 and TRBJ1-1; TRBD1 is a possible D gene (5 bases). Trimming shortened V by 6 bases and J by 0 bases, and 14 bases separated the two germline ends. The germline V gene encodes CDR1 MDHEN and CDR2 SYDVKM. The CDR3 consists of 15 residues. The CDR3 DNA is TGTGCCAGCAGACACCCGGGACTCCTGAACACTGAAGCTTTCTTT. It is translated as CASRHPGLLNTEAFF.

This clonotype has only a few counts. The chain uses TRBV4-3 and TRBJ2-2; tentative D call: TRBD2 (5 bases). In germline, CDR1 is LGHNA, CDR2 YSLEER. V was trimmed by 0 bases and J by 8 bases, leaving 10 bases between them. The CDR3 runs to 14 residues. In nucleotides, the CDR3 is TGCGCCAGCAGCCAAGAGGGAGAATCGGGGGAGCTGTTTTTT. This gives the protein CASSQEGESGELFF.

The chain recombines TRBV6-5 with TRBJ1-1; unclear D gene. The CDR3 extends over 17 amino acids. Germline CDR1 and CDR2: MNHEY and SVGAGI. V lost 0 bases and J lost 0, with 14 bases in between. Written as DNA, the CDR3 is TGTGCCAGCAGTTACTCATTGCGTCCTCTTATGAACACTGAAGCTTTCTTT. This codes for CASSYSLRPLMNTEAFF.

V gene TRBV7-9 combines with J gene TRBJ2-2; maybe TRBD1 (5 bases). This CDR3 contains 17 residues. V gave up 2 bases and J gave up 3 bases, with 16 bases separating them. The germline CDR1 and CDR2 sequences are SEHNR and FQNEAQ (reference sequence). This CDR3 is CASSLSRTRPYTGELFF. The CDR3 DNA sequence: TGTGCCAGCAGCTTAAGCCGGACAAGGCCCTACACCGGGGAGCTGTTTTTT.

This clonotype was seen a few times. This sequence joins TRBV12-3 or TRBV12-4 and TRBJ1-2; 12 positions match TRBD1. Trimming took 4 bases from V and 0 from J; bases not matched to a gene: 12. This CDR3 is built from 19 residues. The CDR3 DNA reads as TGTGCCAGCAGTTCCTTCACCCGCGGGACAGGGGGCCCTAACTATGGCTACACCTTC. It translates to CASSSFTRGTGGPNYGYTF.

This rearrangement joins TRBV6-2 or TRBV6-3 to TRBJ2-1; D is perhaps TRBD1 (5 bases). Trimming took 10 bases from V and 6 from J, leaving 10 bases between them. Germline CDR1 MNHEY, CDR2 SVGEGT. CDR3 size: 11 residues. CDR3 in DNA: TGTGCCACTGACAGAAGCAATGAGCAGTTCTTC. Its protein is CATDRSNEQFF.